These 9 T cell receptor beta chains were all obtained from the same sample, sequenced in a study of cytomegalovirus exposure and HLA in healthy donors. 13 Jbeta primers and 60 Vbeta primers were used for the PCR. Libraries were prepared by immunoSEQ multiplex PCR; TCRdb keeps only in-frame clonotypes and omits some of them. The table has tens of thousands of clones, 70% seen once. The sequencing sample was made of PBMCs. These TCRs come from a woman aged 50 to 60 in good health and CMV-seropositive.

V gene TRBV11-2 combines with J gene TRBJ2-2; 9 bases agree with TRBD1. The CDR3 covers 15 residues. Trimming at V came to 6 bases and at J to 4 bases, leaving 6 bases not matched to a gene. Germline values: CDR1 SGHAT, CDR2 FQNNGV. The CDR3 DNA reads as TGTGCCAGCAGTACCGGGACAGGGCGCACCGGGGAGCTGTTTTTT. Translation gives CASSTGTGRTGELFF.

This clone occurred a few times. The rearrangement joins TRBV30 to TRBJ1-1; possibly TRBD1 for D (5 bases). V lost 0 bases and J lost 1, with 18 bases in between. The CDR3 runs 17 residues. Germline values: CDR1 GTSNPN, CDR2 SVGIG (reference sequence). The CDR3 nucleotides are TGTGCCTGGAGTGTACGTCAGGGAGGGGACTGGAACACTGAAGCTTTCTTT. It translates to CAWSVRQGGDWNTEAFF. The variable domain in full, with the rest retrieved from reference TRBV30 and TRBJ1-1, is SQTIHQWPATLVQPVGSPLSLECTVEGTSNPNLYWYRQAAGRGLQLLFYSVGIGQISSEVPQNLSASRPQDRQFILSSKKLLLSDSGFYLCAWSVRQGGDWNTEAFFGQGTRLTVV.

The chain combines TRBV4-1 with TRBJ2-2, with 8 bases matching TRBD2. This CDR3 is built from 15 residues. The J segment lost 8 bases and the V segment lost 6 bases, leaving 11 bases of the junction unmatched. The germline V gene has CDR1 MGHRA and CDR2 YSYEKL. The CDR3 coding sequence is TGCGCCAGCAGTAAGACTAGCGTCTTCGGGGGGGAGCTGTTTTTT. As protein: CASSKTSVFGGELFF.

The chain employs TRBV28 and TRBJ1-1; 7 bases line up with TRBD1. V dropped 6 bases and J dropped 4; count of bases not matched to a gene: 8. Per the germline V gene, CDR1 is MDHEN and CDR2 is SYDVKM. CDR3 length: 14 amino acids. Here the CDR3 reads CASSPTGFGTEAFF. CDR3 sequence (DNA): TGTGCCAGCAGCCCGACAGGGTTCGGCACTGAAGCTTTCTTT. Supplemented by reference TRBV28 and TRBJ1-1, the full variable domain reads DVKVTQSSRYLVKRTGEKVFLECVQDMDHENMFWYRQDPGLGLRLIYFSYDVKMKEKGDIPEGYSVSREKKERFSLILESASTNQTSMYLCASSPTGFGTEAFFGQGTRLTVV.

V usage is TRBV28 and J usage is TRBJ1-2; D call uncertain. Trimming stripped 3 bases from V and 8 bases from J, with 16 bases between. Germline V gene lookup returns CDR1 MDHEN and CDR2 SYDVKM. The CDR3 runs 14 residues. The CDR3 DNA sequence: TGTGCCAGCAGTTTTTTGGCACAACCCAAGGGCTACACCTTC. Amino acid sequence: CASSFLAQPKGYTF.

The chain has TRBV15 and TRBJ2-7, with 8 bases aligning to TRBD1. CDR1 is LNHNV, CDR2 YYDKDF, per germline (reference sequence). This CDR3 is 16 amino acids long. Losses at the gene ends were 3 bases for V and 6 bases for J; bases not matched to a gene: 13. The CDR3: CATSRGPQGVIAEQYF. The DNA of the CDR3 is TGTGCCACCAGCAGGGGACCACAGGGGGTTATCGCCGAGCAGTACTTC.

The rearrangement links TRBV6-7 to TRBJ2-7; TRBD2 matches at 12 bases. TRBV6-7 belongs to the ORF category, with a function that is uncertain. The V gene end was trimmed by 2 bases and the J gene end by 0 bases; junction bases not matched to a gene: 11. The CDR3 runs 19 residues. CDR3 DNA: TGTGCCAGCAGTTACCCGGCTAGCGGGAGGGCCCATCACTCCTACGAGCAGTACTTC. Amino acids: CASSYPASGRAHHSYEQYF.

The chain uses TRBV27 and TRBJ1-1; the match to TRBD1 covers 7 bases. The germline gives CDR1 MNHEY, CDR2 SMNVEV (reference sequence). V lost 3 bases, J lost 1 base, and 2 bases stayed unmatched. This CDR3 is built from 14 residues. The CDR3 protein is CASSFGTANTEAFF. DNA for the CDR3: TGTGCCAGCAGTTTCGGGACAGCGAACACTGAAGCTTTCTTT.

There are a few counts of this clone. This chain connects TRBV19 to TRBJ1-2, with D uncertain. This CDR3 contains 13 residues. V gave up 3 bases and J gave up 1 base, with 6 bases separating them. Germline-derived CDR1 and CDR2 are LNHDA and SQIVND (reference sequence). The CDR3 bases are TGTGCCAGTAGTATCGGGGTTAACTATGGCTACACCTTC. It specifies CASSIGVNYGYTF. Filled out from reference TRBV19 and TRBJ1-2, the complete variable domain reads DGGITQSPKYLFRKEGQNVTLSCEQNLNHDAMYWYRQDPGQGLRLIYYSQIVNDFQKGDIAEGYSVSREKKESFPLTVTSAQKNPTAFYLCASSIGVNYGYTFGSGTRLTVV.